The next 29 T cell receptor beta chains were all read from a single sample in a study of cytomegalovirus exposure and HLA in healthy donors (dated by TCRdb to 2016 to 2017). Library preparation used the immunoSEQ multiplex PCR assay. A mixture of 60 forward primers for TCR Vbeta segments and 13 reverse primers for TCR Jbeta segments was used in the multiplex PCR. The table was pulled from immuneACCESS by TCRdb, which kept in-frame rearrangements only. Such tables lose some clones; where checked, under half of the loss comes from unresolved V genes, and the rest has no known cause. This sample is represented by 100,000 to 150,000 clones; around 77% of them were singletons. The top ten clonotypes cover 15% to 20% of the sample. Specimen: PBMCs. The receptors come from a man aged 50 to 60 in good health and CMV-seropositive.

The table lists this clone with a few counts. The chain recombines TRBV18 with TRBJ2-1, with 10 bases identical to TRBD1. Germline trimming cut 1 base from V and 7 bases from J; bases unmatched to any gene: 10. This CDR3 spans 17 amino acids. Germline V CDR1 and CDR2: KGHSH, LQKENI. The chain's CDR3 is CASSPRLTGGNQNEQFF. CDR3 in DNA: TGTGCCAGCTCACCACGATTGACAGGGGGCAATCAAAATGAGCAGTTCTTC.

The rearrangement joins TRBV18 to TRBJ2-7; D is perhaps TRBD2 (6 bases). The CDR3 is 13 residues long. Germline CDR1 KGHSH, CDR2 LQKENI. V lost 2 bases to trimming and J lost 6 bases, with 11 bases between them. CDR3 bases: TGTGCCAGCTCACCAATGGGGGGAAGCGAGCAGTACTTC. This sequence encodes CASSPMGGSEQYF.

This rearrangement joins TRBV18 to TRBJ1-2; 7 nucleotides align to TRBD1. Germline values: CDR1 KGHSH, CDR2 LQKENI. The CDR3 spans 16 residues. V shed 0 bases, J shed 2 bases, and the junction held 6 bases outside the gene matches. CDR3 region: CASSPPGQLVNYGYTF. The CDR3 DNA follows: TGTGCCAGCTCACCACCGGGACAGTTAGTAAACTATGGCTACACCTTC.

The genes are TRBV5-5 and TRBJ2-3; no clear D gene. The V gene's germline CDR1 is SGHKS and CDR2 YYEKEE (reference sequence). The germline V and J ends were trimmed by 0 bases and 5 bases, with 10 bases remaining between them. CDR3 length: 14 amino acids. The CDR3 DNA follows: TGTGCCAGCAGCTTGGGCCTCCCGGGAGATACGCAGTATTTT. It encodes CASSLGLPGDTQYF. The whole variable domain, remainder taken from reference TRBV5-5 and TRBJ2-3, is DAGVTQSPTHLIKTRGQQVTLRCSPISGHKSVSWYQQVLGQGPQFIFQYYEKEERGRGNFPDRFSARQFPNYSSELNVNALLLGDSALYLCASSLGLPGDTQYFGPGTRLTVL.

Turning to this clone: Other DNA sequences within the sample encode an identical CDR3. The chain is built from TRBV6-6 and TRBJ1-1; TRBD1 might be the D (6 bases). CDR1 is MNHNY, CDR2 SVGAGI, per germline (reference sequence). The CDR3 runs 13 residues. V dropped 4 bases and J dropped 7 bases, with 13 bases sitting between them. CDR3 DNA: TGTGCCAGCAGTTCCCCGGACAGATATGAAGCTTTCTTT. Protein: CASSSPDRYEAFF.

The chain carries TRBV18 and TRBJ2-5; a weak D match, TRBD2 (5 bases). Germline CDR1 and CDR2: KGHSH and LQKENI. The CDR3 is 14 residues long. With 3 bases removed from V and 5 bases from J, the gap between germline ends came to 13 bases. CDR3 loop: CASSPLAGGETQYF. The CDR3, as DNA: TGTGCCAGCTCACCGCTCGCGGGTGGGGAGACCCAGTACTTC. The full variable domain, completed using reference TRBV18 and TRBJ2-5, is NAGVMQNPRHLVRRRGQEARLRCSPMKGHSHVYWYRQLPEEGLKFMVYLQKENIIDESGMPKERFSAEFPKEGPSILRIQQVVRGDSAAYFCASSPLAGGETQYFGPGTRLLVL.

This chain uses TRBV5-1 with TRBJ2-5; weak D call: TRBD1 (6 bases). This CDR3 has 15 amino acids. The V gene lost 4 bases and the J gene lost 4 bases, with 17 bases spanning the gap. CDR1 is SGHRS, CDR2 YFSETQ, per germline. The CDR3 loop reads CASSAVDRLGETQYF. The DNA for the CDR3 is TGCGCCAGCAGCGCGGTCGACAGGTTGGGAGAGACCCAGTACTTC. Drawing the rest from reference TRBV5-1 and TRBJ2-5, the complete variable domain is KAGVTQTPRYLIKTRGQQVTLSCSPISGHRSVSWYQQTPGQGLQFLFEYFSETQRNKGNFPGRFSGRQFSNSRSEMNVSTLELGDSALYLCASSAVDRLGETQYFGPGTRLLVL.

This chain connects TRBV7-2 to TRBJ2-7; no clear D gene. The CDR3 is made up of 13 amino acids. The germline V gene has CDR1 SGHTA and CDR2 FQGNSA. V shed 6 bases and J shed 2 bases, with 11 bases lying between them. CDR3 nucleotide sequence: TGTGCCAGCAGTGTGTGGCAGACCTACGAGCAGTACTTC. Encoded protein: CASSVWQTYEQYF.

This chain joins TRBV7-2 and TRBJ2-3, with D unclear. Germline values: CDR1 SGHTA, CDR2 FQGNSA. V lost 3 bases to trimming and J lost 9 bases, with 16 bases between them. The CDR3 length is 14 residues. The chain's CDR3 is CASSFPPHIITQYF. The CDR3 coding sequence is TGTGCCAGCAGCTTTCCCCCGCACATAATAACGCAGTATTTT.

The chain has TRBV10-1 and TRBJ2-7; D is perhaps TRBD2 (5 bases). Trimming removed 6 bases from V and 0 bases from J, with 9 bases in between. Germline values: CDR1 WNHNN, CDR2 SYGVQD (reference sequence). The CDR3 covers 13 residues. The DNA of the CDR3 is TGCGCCAGCAGAGCCGGAGGCTCCTACGAGCAGTACTTC. Protein sequence: CASRAGGSYEQYF.

Regarding this clone: Without the conserved terminal phenylalanine or tryptophan, this CDR3 likely stems from a read error. The DNA is left out, because the CDR3 cannot be placed on it with certainty; the CDR3 is given as TCRdb lists it. The chain carries TRBV5-1 and TRBJ2-7; the table names TRBD2, a call not compared with the DNA. Germline V CDR1 and CDR2: SGHRS, YFSETQ. Termini included, the CDR3 measures 12 amino acids. The CDR3 sequence: CASSLEGSGPGG.

The gene calls are TRBV7-8 and TRBJ1-5, with D perhaps TRBD1 (6 bases). Trimming removed 4 bases at V and 3 bases at J, with 10 bases between. The CDR3 runs 14 residues. Germline loops: CDR1 SGHVS, CDR2 FQNEAQ. CDR3 sequence: CASSSRDTNQPQHF. The DNA of the CDR3 is TGTGCCAGCAGCTCCCGGGACACCAATCAGCCCCAGCATTTT. Full variable domain (remainder filled in from reference TRBV7-8 and TRBJ1-5): GAGVSQSPRYKVAKRGQDVALRCDPISGHVSLFWYQQALGQGPEFLTYFQNEAQLDKSGLPSDRFFAERPEGSVSTLKIQRTQQEDSAVYLCASSSRDTNQPQHFGDGTRLSIL.

This clone has a handful of counts. The J gene is TRBJ2-7, the V gene TRBV11-2, with 13 bases aligning to TRBD2. The CDR3 is 17 amino acids. J lost 3 bases, V lost 5 bases, and 10 bases had no gene match. The V gene's germline CDR1 is SGHAT and CDR2 FQNNGV. CDR3 protein: CASSLGLAGREGYEQYF. The CDR3 DNA reads as TGTGCCAGCAGCCTGGGACTAGCGGGAAGAGAGGGCTACGAGCAGTACTTC.

The rearrangement links TRBV10-1 to TRBJ2-7; TRBD2 matches at 9 bases. V shed 4 bases, J shed 7 bases, and the junction held 20 bases outside the gene matches. The CDR3 has 18 amino acids. Germline V CDR1 and CDR2: WNHNN, SYGVQD (reference sequence). CDR3 amino acids: CASSGQGLGGRGVGEQYF. Written as DNA, the CDR3 is TGCGCCAGCAGTGGACAGGGCCTTGGCGGGAGGGGTGTAGGGGAGCAGTACTTC.

This clone was seen a few times. The V call is TRBV6-1, the J call TRBJ2-3, with 11 bases identical to TRBD1. This CDR3 comprises 15 residues. Germline V gives CDR1 MNHNS, CDR2 SASEGT. V was pared by 7 bases and J by 4 bases, with 7 bases of the junction left unmatched. The CDR3 reads CASTSRTGGPDTQYF. The CDR3 DNA reads as TGTGCCAGCACCTCAAGGACAGGGGGCCCAGATACGCAGTATTTT.

This clone was seen a handful of times. The chain couples TRBV19 to TRBJ2-7, with 9 bases aligning to TRBD1. The V and J ends lost 10 bases and 2 bases, in that order; junction bases with no gene match: 9. The CDR3 covers 14 residues. Per the germline V gene, CDR1 is LNHDA and CDR2 is SQIVND (reference sequence). The CDR3 reads CATSEQGATYEQYF. CDR3 coding DNA: TGTGCCACCTCAGAACAGGGGGCGACCTACGAGCAGTACTTC. Complete variable domain (other parts from reference TRBV19 and TRBJ2-7): DGGITQSPKYLFRKEGQNVTLSCEQNLNHDAMYWYRQDPGQGLRLIYYSQIVNDFQKGDIAEGYSVSREKKESFPLTVTSAQKNPTAFYLCATSEQGATYEQYFGPGTRLTVT.

The chain's CDR3 is CASSRDYTEAFF. The CDR3 DNA is TGCGCCAGCAGCCGAGACTACACTGAAGCTTTCTTT. The chain uses TRBV5-1 and TRBJ1-1; D not certain. Germline loops: CDR1 SGHRS, CDR2 YFSETQ. Trimming left V 4 bases short and J 3 bases short, with 7 bases between. The CDR3 spans 12 residues.

V is TRBV7-9 and J is TRBJ2-3; no reliable D call. CDR3 length: 14 residues. Deletions cut 3 bases from V and 5 bases from J, with 12 bases between. Germline CDR1 reads SEHNR; CDR2 reads FQNEAQ (reference sequence). The CDR3 loop is CASSLENEEDTQYF. CDR3 DNA: TGTGCCAGCAGCTTGGAAAACGAGGAAGATACGCAGTATTTT.

To note about this clone: The sample holds other DNA sequences that translate to the same CDR3. V and J are TRBV7-9 and TRBJ2-3, with D uncertain. V lost 4 bases and J 1 base, leaving 6 bases between the germline ends. The CDR3 has 13 amino acids. Germline V gene sequence: CDR1 SEHNR, CDR2 FQNEAQ (reference sequence). The CDR3 here is CASSSRGTDTQYF. The CDR3 coding sequence is TGTGCCAGCAGCTCTCGAGGCACAGATACGCAGTATTTT.

The CDR3 DNA follows: TGCGCCAGCAGCCGAATACAGGGAGCTGATGGCTACACCTTC. Protein: CASSRIQGADGYTF. V and J are TRBV4-3 and TRBJ1-2; a weak D match, TRBD1 (6 bases). V was shortened by 4 bases and J by 6 bases, with 15 bases between the two germline ends. In germline, CDR1 is LGHNA, CDR2 YSLEER. This CDR3 region has 14 residues.

The chain recombines TRBV6-5 with TRBJ2-3; possible D gene TRBD2, 5 bases. The CDR3 sequence is 14 residues long. CDR1 is MNHEY and CDR2 is SVGAGI in the germline V gene. The V gene lost 7 bases and the J gene lost 0 bases, with 11 bases spanning the gap. CDR3 nucleotides: TGTGCCAGCAAGCGGACGGAGAGCACAGATACGCAGTATTTT. Protein: CASKRTESTDTQYF.

The J gene is TRBJ2-5, the V gene TRBV28; D might be TRBD2 (5 bases). Trimming left V 5 bases short and J 1 base short, with 11 bases between. The CDR3 runs 14 residues. From germline, CDR1 is MDHEN and CDR2 SYDVKM. CDR3 residues: CASSVLALQETQYF. The CDR3 DNA follows: TGTGCCAGCAGTGTTTTAGCGCTCCAAGAGACCCAGTACTTC.

This chain joins TRBV19 and TRBJ2-7, with 9 bases lining up with TRBD1. CDR1 and CDR2 from the germline V gene are LNHDA and SQIVND (reference sequence). CDR3 length: 15 residues. The ends lost 6 bases at V and 2 bases at J; junction bases unmatched: 8. The CDR3 DNA follows: TGTGCCAGTAGCTACCGGGACAGGGTAACCTACGAGCAGTACTTC. It encodes CASSYRDRVTYEQYF.

V usage is TRBV4-2 and J usage is TRBJ2-1; a weak D match, TRBD2 (5 bases). V was clipped by 0 bases and J by 0 bases, with 12 bases between them. The CDR3 loop spans 17 amino acids. Germline CDR1 LGHNA, CDR2 YNFKEQ. The CDR3 loop reads CASSQEYSGSSYNEQFF. DNA of the CDR3: TGTGCCAGCAGCCAAGAGTACTCGGGGAGCTCCTACAATGAGCAGTTCTTC.

This clone was seen a few times. The chain is built from TRBV10-1 and TRBJ1-2; D gene unclear. V was clipped by 3 bases and J by 5 bases, with 4 bases between them. The germline CDR1 and CDR2 sequences are WNHNN and SYGVQD (reference sequence). The CDR3 spans 11 residues. This chain's CDR3 is CASSDGYGYTF. The CDR3 bases are TGCGCCAGCAGTGACGGTTATGGCTACACCTTC.

This chain connects TRBV11-2 to TRBJ2-5; 9 positions agree with TRBD1. The J call could be wrong; TRBJ2-7 is a better fit for the DNA end. Germline V gene data show CDR1 as SGHAT and CDR2 as FQNNGV. The CDR3 totals 17 residues. The CDR3 sequence is CASSPNSGTGLSYEQYF. DNA for the CDR3: TGTGCCAGCAGCCCCAACTCCGGGACAGGGCTTTCCTACGAGCAGTACTTC.

J is TRBJ2-3 and V is TRBV2, with D unresolved. CDR1 and CDR2 (germline): SNHLY, FYNNEI. This CDR3 spans 14 amino acids. V was clipped by 5 bases and J by 1 base, with 10 bases between them. CDR3 coding DNA: TGTGCCAGCAGTTTAAACTACCGCACAGATACGCAGTATTTT. It translates to CASSLNYRTDTQYF.

The chain couples TRBV9 to TRBJ2-7; TRBD1 is a possible D gene (6 bases). Trimming removed 4 bases from V and 5 bases from J, with 22 bases in between. The CDR3 runs to 16 residues. The germline gives CDR1 SGDLS, CDR2 YYNGEE. As DNA, the CDR3 is TGTGCCAGCAGCCTTGGGAGTGGGGGCATAAGGAACGAGCAGTACTTC. It translates to CASSLGSGGIRNEQYF.

The chain carries TRBV19 and TRBJ1-2; D is possibly TRBD1 (6 bases). The germline V and J ends were trimmed by 6 bases and 0 bases, with 23 bases remaining between them. Germline V gene lookup returns CDR1 LNHDA and CDR2 SQIVND (reference sequence). The CDR3 contains 18 residues. CDR3 sequence (DNA): TGTGCCAGTAGCCCACTACTCACAGGGCGCCCCGCTAACTATGGCTACACCTTC. Translated, it gives CASSPLLTGRPANYGYTF.